The 25 T cell receptor beta chains in this list originate from one sample, sequenced in a study of regulatory T cells in long-lasting Graves disease. Time point described: newly diagnosed GD, antithyroid drugs for less than 3 months. PBMCs were the source of the RNA used for TCR sequencing. Both iRepertoire HTBI primers and Arm-PCR of CDR3 regions were used to build the TCR beta libraries. Using its own MiXCR run on the multiplex PCR reads, TCRdb lists one record per CDR3 protein. The table includes about 360,000 distinct CDR3 sequences, roughly 15% detected once. The sample was also reused in another study, on T cells in Graves' hyperthyroidism and ophthalmopathy.

Sequenced here: peripheral blood mononuclear cells (PBMCs), sampled at new diagnosis, from a patient treated with antithyroid drugs. Every receptor here comes from a woman between 18 and 30 years old with Graves disease.

This clonotype was recorded many times. The chain links TRBV11-2 to TRBJ2-1; maybe TRBD2 (6 bases). Looked up from germline, CDR1 is SGHAT and CDR2 is FQNNGV. V was shortened by 4 bases and J by 8 bases, with 18 bases between the two germline ends. The CDR3 covers 15 residues. CDR3 loop: CASSSIETSVYEQFF. The CDR3 DNA reads TGTGCCAGCAGCTCAATAGAGACTAGTGTATATGAGCAGTTCTTC.

This clonotype came up many times. The rearrangement links TRBV5-1 to TRBJ1-1; tentative D call: TRBD1 (6 bases). The CDR3 runs to 15 residues. In germline, CDR1 is SGHRS, CDR2 YFSETQ. V lost 4 bases and J lost 2, with 15 bases in between. This CDR3 is CASSPDGQTNTEAFF. CDR3 in DNA: TGCGCCAGCAGCCCCGATGGACAGACCAACACTGAAGCTTTCTTT.

This clonotype came up many times. The chain links TRBV18 to TRBJ1-3; unclear D gene. The germline gives CDR1 KGHSH, CDR2 LQKENI. Between the trimmed V and J ends, which lost 2 bases and 4 bases, there was a span of 9 bases. The length of the CDR3 is 14 residues. In DNA, the CDR3 is TGTGCCAGCTCACCAAAGGAGGGAGGAAACACCATATATTTT. This codes for CASSPKEGGNTIYF.

This clonotype was detected a few times. The junction shows a germline mismatch at one end, possibly a read error. V and J are TRBV7-7 and TRBJ1-1; D ambiguous. CDR3 length: 14 amino acids. CDR1 and CDR2 (germline): SSHAT, FNYEAQ (reference sequence). The CDR3 spells CASSPPPANTEAFF. The CDR3 coding sequence is TGTGCTAGCAGCCCACCCCCGGCGAACACTGAAGCTTTCTTT.

This clonotype appeared a few times. The rearrangement uses TRBV6-1 and TRBJ2-1; D unclear. Per the germline V gene, CDR1 is MNHNS and CDR2 is SASEGT. The CDR3 is made up of 15 amino acids. Deletions cut 1 base from V and 0 bases from J, with 7 bases between. The CDR3 loop reads CASSEDLSSYNEQFF. The CDR3 nucleotides read TGTGCCAGCAGTGAAGATCTAAGCTCCTACAATGAGCAGTTCTTC.

This clonotype was recorded at least ten times. The chain links TRBV27 to TRBJ1-1, with D perhaps matching TRBD1 (5 bases). Trimming left V 3 bases short and J 7 bases short, with 9 bases between. Germline assignment: CDR1 MNHEY and CDR2 SMNVEV (reference sequence). The CDR3 covers 12 residues. The CDR3 nucleotides read TGTGCCAGCAGTTTTTGGGGGGGTGAAGCTTTCTTT. Encoded protein: CASSFWGGEAFF.

This clonotype occurred many times. The gene calls are TRBV20-1 and TRBJ2-5; the D is unclear. V was pared by 3 bases and J by 4 bases, with 6 bases between. Germline V lookup: CDR1 DFQATT, CDR2 SNEGSKA (reference sequence). CDR3 size: 11 residues. The CDR3 DNA is TGCAGTGCTAGTAATGGAGAGACCCAGTACTTC. Its translation is CSASNGETQYF.

The rearrangement links TRBV9 to TRBJ2-1, with 10 positions matching TRBD2. From germline, CDR1 is SGDLS and CDR2 YYNGEE. CDR3 length equals 16 residues. Germline trimming cut 5 bases from V and 10 bases from J; bases unmatched to any gene: 15. The CDR3 protein is CASSSILGLAGVEQFF. CDR3 nucleotide sequence: TGTGCCAGCAGTTCAATCCTCGGGCTAGCGGGAGTCGAGCAGTTCTTC.

The CDR3 is CASSQGARDQYF. CDR3 in DNA: TGTGCCAGCAGCCAGGGGGCGCGGGACCAGTACTTC. The chain combines TRBV12-3 or TRBV12-4 with TRBJ2-5; 8 bases are shared with TRBD1. The CDR3 is made up of 12 amino acids. Germline trimming cut 6 bases from V and 10 bases from J; bases unmatched to any gene: 7.

There are many counts of this clonotype. This rearrangement joins TRBV6-5 to TRBJ2-5; 8 nucleotides line up with TRBD2. Germline V CDR1 and CDR2: MNHEY, SVGAGI. V lost 0 bases, J lost 9 bases, and 12 bases stayed unmatched. This CDR3 has 16 residues. In DNA form, the CDR3 reads TGTGCCAGCAGTTACTCGAGGCGGGAGGATAAGAGATCCCAGTACTTC. Its protein product is CASSYSRREDKRSQYF.

At least ten counts were recorded for this clonotype. The rearrangement uses TRBV30 and TRBJ2-3; TRBD2 agrees at 9 bases. V shed 5 bases, J shed 6 bases, and the junction held 9 bases outside the gene matches. Germline lookup yields CDR1 GTSNPN and CDR2 SVGIG (reference sequence). The CDR3 runs 14 residues. The CDR3 nucleotides read TGTGCCTGGGGCACTAGCGGGTCGGGGGATACGCAGTATTTT. This translates into CAWGTSGSGDTQYF.

This clonotype came up many times. The V gene is TRBV18, the J gene TRBJ2-7; D unresolved. Trimming shortened V by 5 bases and J by 5 bases, and 16 bases separated the two germline ends. In germline, CDR1 is KGHSH, CDR2 LQKENI. CDR3 length equals 14 residues. The CDR3 DNA reads TGTGCCAGCTCATCGTCAATTGGTTCCCACGAGCAGTACTTC. Encoded protein: CASSSSIGSHEQYF. Combining the CDR3 with reference TRBV18 and TRBJ2-7 gives the whole variable domain NAGVMQNPRHLVRRRGQEARLRCSPMKGHSHVYWYRQLPEEGLKFMVYLQKENIIDESGMPKERFSAEFPKEGPSILRIQQVVRGDSAAYFCASSSSIGSHEQYFGPGTRLTVT.

This clonotype was seen many times. V is TRBV7-9 and J is TRBJ2-3; D call uncertain. The germline V gene has CDR1 SEHNR and CDR2 FQNEAQ (reference sequence). CDR3 length: 12 amino acids. With 1 base removed from V and 3 bases from J, the gap between germline ends came to 2 bases. CDR3 coding DNA: TGTGCCAGCAGCTTAGGGACAGATACGCAGTATTTT. Protein product: CASSLGTDTQYF.

In this sample, this clonotype turned up many times. The chain recombines TRBV2 with TRBJ2-3, with TRBD2 as a possible D gene (7 bases). This CDR3 comprises 15 residues. The V gene lost 6 bases and the J gene lost 2 bases, with 15 bases spanning the gap. Germline values: CDR1 SNHLY, CDR2 FYNNEI. CDR3 protein: CASRAIGGDTDTQYF. In DNA, the CDR3 is TGTGCCAGCAGAGCAATAGGGGGGGACACAGATACGCAGTATTTT.

V is TRBV28 and J is TRBJ2-7; 7 bases map to TRBD1. Germline loops: CDR1 MDHEN, CDR2 SYDVKM. There are 13 residues in the CDR3. V shed 11 bases, J shed 1 base, and the junction held 8 bases outside the gene matches. The CDR3, as DNA: TGTGCCGGCAACCCGGGACAGTCCTACGAGCAGTACTTC. Its protein is CAGNPGQSYEQYF.

The J gene is TRBJ1-1, the V gene TRBV6-1; D gene unclear. The CDR3 runs 11 residues. Trimming left V 6 bases short and J 7 bases short, with 9 bases between. Germline V gene data show CDR1 as MNHNS and CDR2 as SASEGT. CDR3 bases: TGTGCCAGCAGCCGCCTCGATGAAGCTTTCTTT. It translates to CASSRLDEAFF.

This clonotype was observed many times. The chain links TRBV7-3 to TRBJ2-6, with D tentatively TRBD1 or TRBD2 (5 bases each). Germline lookup yields CDR1 SGHTA and CDR2 FQGTGA. The CDR3 consists of 18 residues. Trimming took 4 bases from V and 2 from J, leaving 18 bases between them. CDR3 nucleotides: TGTGCCAGCAGCTCATTTTATCGGGGCCGTCCTGGGGCCAACGTCCTGACTTTC. Encoded protein: CASSSFYRGRPGANVLTF.

This clonotype showed up many times. The chain has TRBV2 and TRBJ2-6; D not certain. This CDR3 is 14 amino acids long. From germline, CDR1 is SNHLY and CDR2 FYNNEI. Trimming left V 10 bases short and J 1 base short, with 11 bases between. The CDR3 loop is CAIPGLSGANVLTF. Written as DNA, the CDR3 is TGTGCCATACCAGGTTTATCTGGGGCCAACGTCCTGACTTTC.

The chain uses TRBV10-3 and TRBJ2-2; D might be TRBD2 (5 bases). The CDR3 runs to 12 residues. V gave up 7 bases and J gave up 6 bases, with 9 bases separating them. Germline V gene lookup returns CDR1 ENHRY and CDR2 SYGVKD. The CDR3 nucleotides are TGTGCCATCAAACCCGGGGCCGGGGAGCTGTTTTTT. It encodes CAIKPGAGELFF.

There are many counts of this clonotype. V gene TRBV2 combines with J gene TRBJ1-1; perhaps TRBD1 as D (5 bases). With 4 bases removed from V and 1 base from J, the gap between germline ends came to 10 bases. The V gene's germline CDR1 is SNHLY and CDR2 FYNNEI. The CDR3 is 14 amino acids. CDR3 DNA: TGTGCCAGCAGTGGGGACCCGCAGAACACTGAAGCTTTCTTT. Translation: CASSGDPQNTEAFF.

This clonotype has at least ten counts. The chain links TRBV19 to TRBJ2-7, with 7 bases that match TRBD1. V lost 4 bases, J lost 2 bases, and 20 bases stayed unmatched. CDR3 size: 19 residues. Germline lookup yields CDR1 LNHDA and CDR2 SQIVND (reference sequence). CDR3 sequence: CASSTIPTGTRGKAYEQYF. The DNA for the CDR3 is TGTGCCAGTAGTACGATACCCACCGGGACCAGGGGGAAAGCCTACGAGCAGTACTTC.

This clonotype was seen many times. For the CDR3, the DNA is TGTGCCAGCAGCTCAGCGGGGCCCTCTTCCTACGAGCAGTACTTC. Translating gives CASSSAGPSSYEQYF. The chain is built from TRBV5-5 and TRBJ2-7; TRBD2 agrees at 7 bases. V was clipped by 3 bases and J by 1 base; unmatched bases: 7. Germline V lookup: CDR1 SGHKS, CDR2 YYEKEE (reference sequence). The CDR3 sequence is 15 residues long.

The V call is TRBV7-2, the J call TRBJ1-2, with TRBD1 matching 7 bases. CDR1 SGHTA and CDR2 FQGNSA come from the germline V gene. CDR3 length: 15 amino acids. V lost 5 bases and J lost 1; bases outside the gene matches: 7. As DNA, the CDR3 is TGTGCCAGCAGCCTATACAGGGGACTTAACTATGGCTACACCTTC. Protein product: CASSLYRGLNYGYTF.

Many counts were recorded for this clonotype. V is TRBV28 and J is TRBJ1-1, with 11 bases fitting TRBD1. Germline loops: CDR1 MDHEN, CDR2 SYDVKM. Trimming at V came to 4 bases and at J to 4 bases, leaving 5 bases not matched to a gene. The CDR3 consists of 15 residues. The CDR3 sequence: CASSWTGGVGTEAFF. As DNA, the CDR3 is TGTGCCAGCAGTTGGACAGGGGGCGTAGGCACTGAAGCTTTCTTT.

This clonotype was seen a few times. As DNA, the CDR3 is TGCGCCAGCAGCAACAGTGGAAACACCATATATTTT. It encodes CASSNSGNTIYF. The V and J genes are TRBV5-1 and TRBJ1-3, with D uncertain. Germline CDR1 reads SGHRS; CDR2 reads YFSETQ. Between the trimmed V and J ends, which lost 4 bases and 3 bases, there was a span of 5 bases. The CDR3 totals 12 residues.